What follows are 17 T cell receptor beta chains derived from one specimen sequenced in a study of beta chain features in type 1 diabetes (dated by TCRdb to between 2018 and 2020). Results and caveats for the whole study, not just this receptor: In all four CD4+ subsets, TCRB CDR3 length was moderately but significantly shorter in type 1 diabetes patients.

The antigens these receptors bind are not known. Library prep was done by the immunoSEQ multiplex PCR assay. The High Capacity cDNA Reverse Transcription Kit was used to reverse transcribe all of the isolated RNA, meaning that expressed TCRB transcripts were what got sequenced. Drawn from immuneACCESS, this table holds only the in-frame rearrangements with V and J called that TCRdb kept. Clones are partly lost; checked studies trace under half to an unresolved V gene and leave the rest unexplained. The sample table contains more than 95,000 clones; only one count was recorded for 17% of them. Of the sample, 2% to 3% is held by the ten largest clones. The material sequenced was central memory CD4+ T cells from blood. The receptor set was obtained from a man aged 18 to 35 with type 1 diabetes.

This clone was observed a handful of times. This chain links TRBV30 with TRBJ2-7; the D call may be TRBD1 or TRBD2 (5 bases each). Germline V gives CDR1 GTSNPN, CDR2 SVGIG (reference sequence). The V gene lost 5 bases and the J gene lost 2 bases, with 7 bases spanning the gap. This CDR3 region has 11 residues. The CDR3 nucleotides are TGTGCCTGGGGGACGGCCTACGAGCAGTACTTC. It specifies CAWGTAYEQYF.

This clone has ten or more counts. The V and J genes are TRBV30 and TRBJ2-5; TRBD1 might be the D (7 bases). V lost 3 bases, J lost 5 bases, and 16 bases lay in between. This CDR3 spans 14 amino acids. CDR1 is GTSNPN, CDR2 SVGIG, per germline (reference sequence). This chain's CDR3 is CAWRSQGDSETQYF. The CDR3 nucleotides read TGTGCCTGGAGGTCTCAGGGGGACTCGGAGACCCAGTACTTC.

This clone showed up many times. This chain connects TRBV7-9 to TRBJ2-7, with D unresolved. Germline-derived CDR1 and CDR2 are SEHNR and FQNEAQ (reference sequence). Trimming shortened V by 5 bases and J by 0 bases, and 11 bases separated the two germline ends. This CDR3 region has 14 residues. This CDR3 reads CASSVGFSSYEQYF. The CDR3, as DNA: TGTGCCAGCAGCGTGGGTTTTAGCTCCTACGAGCAGTACTTC.

As concerns this clone: A junction end diverges from the germline sequence, so it may reflect a read error. The CDR3: CASSDQGNAGELFF. For the CDR3, the DNA is TGTGCCAGCAGTGATCAGGGGAACGCCGGGGAGCTGTTTTTT. The J gene is TRBJ2-2, the V gene TRBV2, with a tentative D call TRBD1 (6 bases). Germline CDR1 is SNHLY and CDR2 is FYNNEI. The CDR3 has 14 amino acids.

The DNA for the CDR3 is TGTGCCAGTTCCGTCAGGGTCGGGACTGACTATGGCTACACCTTC. Encoded protein: CASSVRVGTDYGYTF. The chain has TRBV18 and TRBJ1-2, with D perhaps TRBD1 (5 bases). The CDR3 is made up of 15 amino acids. CDR1 KGHSH and CDR2 LQKENI come from the germline V gene. V lost 9 bases and J 3 bases, leaving 20 bases between the germline ends.

The rearrangement links TRBV6-5 to TRBJ2-7; 10 nucleotides align to TRBD2. Germline lookup yields CDR1 MNHEY and CDR2 SVGAGI. The CDR3 covers 14 residues. The trim removed 7 bases at V and 7 bases at J, leaving 10 bases unmatched. CDR3 sequence (DNA): TGTGCCAGCAAATCACTAGCGGGGAAGAGGGAGCAGTACTTC. Translating it yields CASKSLAGKREQYF.

The V call is TRBV7-3, the J call TRBJ2-3; D remains unclear. This CDR3 is 15 amino acids long. V was clipped by 5 bases and J by 4 bases, with 16 bases between them. CDR1 is SGHTA and CDR2 is FQGTGA in the germline V gene. The CDR3 reads CASSPGPGNSDTQYF. The CDR3 DNA reads TGTGCCAGCAGCCCCGGGCCAGGAAATTCAGATACGCAGTATTTT.

Ten or more counts support this clone. The V gene is TRBV6-5, the J gene TRBJ2-5; 10 bases map to TRBD1. The CDR3 extends over 15 amino acids. Germline values: CDR1 MNHEY, CDR2 SVGAGI. Trimming removed 6 bases from V and 5 bases from J; junction bases left unmatched: 9. The chain's CDR3 is CASRPRQGAGETQYF. As DNA, the CDR3 is TGTGCCAGCAGACCACGACAGGGGGCTGGTGAGACCCAGTACTTC.

This clone was counted only a few times. The chain recombines TRBV19 with TRBJ2-1, with 9 positions matching TRBD2. This CDR3 spans 14 amino acids. Germline CDR1 is LNHDA and CDR2 is SQIVND (reference sequence). V lost 3 bases, J lost 6 bases, and 3 bases stayed unmatched. CDR3: CASSMRLAVNEQFF. The CDR3 nucleotides read TGTGCCAGTAGTATGAGACTAGCGGTCAATGAGCAGTTCTTC.

The table lists this clone with many counts. CDR3 sequence: CASGQGETQYF. The CDR3 DNA sequence: TGTGCCTCGGGACAGGGAGAGACCCAGTACTTC. The rearrangement links TRBV30 to TRBJ2-5; 9 positions match TRBD1. The germline CDR1 and CDR2 sequences are GTSNPN and SVGIG (reference sequence). The CDR3 totals 11 residues. Unmatched junction bases numbered 1, after V lost 7 bases and J lost 4 bases.

This clone was seen many times. The chain uses TRBV29-1 and TRBJ2-1, with D perhaps assigned TRBD1 or TRBD2 (5 bases each). The CDR3 is made up of 12 amino acids. Germline CDR1 and CDR2: SQVTM and ANQGSEA. V was shortened by 7 bases and J by 5 bases, with 12 bases between the two germline ends. The CDR3 coding sequence is TGCAGCGCAGCCGGGACCGACAATGAGCAGTTCTTC. Translation: CSAAGTDNEQFF.

The chain couples TRBV9 to TRBJ1-1, with 8 nucleotides matching TRBD1. The CDR3 is 17 residues long. Germline trimming cut 0 bases from V and 0 bases from J; bases unmatched to any gene: 7. The germline CDR1 and CDR2 sequences are SGDLS and YYNGEE. CDR3 DNA: TGTGCCAGCAGCGTAGCAGGGGGCGCAGCCATGAACACTGAAGCTTTCTTT. This encodes CASSVAGGAAMNTEAFF.

The CDR3 sequence is CASSQGQDGYEQYF. CDR3 bases: TGTGCCAGCTCACAGGGACAGGATGGCTACGAGCAGTACTTC. V gene TRBV18 combines with J gene TRBJ2-7; 8 bases agree with TRBD1. V shed 4 bases and J 3 bases; nucleotides not matched to a gene: 5. The CDR3 is made up of 14 amino acids. Germline V gives CDR1 KGHSH, CDR2 LQKENI.

This chain joins TRBV6-1 and TRBJ2-7; 10 bases are shared with TRBD2. The V gene's germline CDR1 is MNHNS and CDR2 SASEGT. CDR3 length equals 15 residues. V dropped 6 bases and J dropped 2; count of bases not matched to a gene: 7. Here the CDR3 reads CASRATSGTTYEQYF. DNA of the CDR3: TGTGCCAGCAGGGCTACTAGCGGGACAACCTACGAGCAGTACTTC.

The V gene is TRBV7-2, the J gene TRBJ2-1; 7 bases fit TRBD1. The CDR3 is 12 amino acids. From germline, CDR1 is SGHTA and CDR2 FQGNSA. V was clipped by 5 bases and J by 9 bases; unmatched bases: 4. CDR3 DNA: TGTGCCAGCAGCCCGTACAGGGGTGAGCAGTTCTTC. Translating gives CASSPYRGEQFF.

The chain combines TRBV13 with TRBJ2-7, with D perhaps TRBD1 or TRBD2 (5 bases each). V lost 0 bases to trimming and J lost 6 bases, with 12 bases between them. CDR1 is PRHDT and CDR2 is FYEKMQ in the germline V gene (reference sequence). The CDR3 runs 14 residues. CDR3 sequence (DNA): TGTGCCAGCAGCTTAGGGAGGGGCCCGCGCGAGCAGTACTTC. This gives the protein CASSLGRGPREQYF.

This rearrangement joins TRBV29-1 to TRBJ2-7; 9 bases fit TRBD2. The ends lost 7 bases at V and 5 bases at J; junction bases unmatched: 3. The V gene's germline CDR1 is SQVTM and CDR2 ANQGSEA. This CDR3 has 11 amino acids. The CDR3 coding sequence is TGCAGCGGGCTAGCGGGACACGAGCAGTACTTC. It yields the protein CSGLAGHEQYF.